The clone carrying this T cell receptor beta chain was seen only a few times. Time point of the sample: patch test 1, 2 weeks after DPC sensitization. Treatment described: therapeutic diphenylcyclopropenone sensitization with weekly scalp DPC. Before extraction, the whole blood was not fractionated, and total RNA was taken from it. One entry per CDR3 protein results from TCRdb running MiXCR on the RACE reads. The sample holds about 340,000 distinct CDR3 sequences; under 9% are singletons and the top ten take approximately 8%. This sample was included in a study of human T cells and chemical hapten exposure. Study background: Sensitization used 2% DPC on approximately 2 cm by approximately 2 cm upper inner arm skin.

The material was whole blood, obtained in connection with sensitization to the hapten diphenylcyclopropenone (DPC). The receptor comes from a woman in her late teens or twenties with alopecia areata. Some clones in this sample may be carry-over from other donors' samples.

CDR3 region: CASSSPGYYNEQFF. DNA of the CDR3: TGTGCCAGCAGCTCCCCGGGGTATTACAATGAGCAGTTCTTC. The rearrangement uses TRBV7-2 and TRBJ2-1; weak D call: TRBD2 (5 bases). CDR1 is SGHTA, CDR2 FQGNSA, per germline. Trimming took 4 bases from V and 4 from J, leaving 11 bases between them. CDR3 length: 14 residues.